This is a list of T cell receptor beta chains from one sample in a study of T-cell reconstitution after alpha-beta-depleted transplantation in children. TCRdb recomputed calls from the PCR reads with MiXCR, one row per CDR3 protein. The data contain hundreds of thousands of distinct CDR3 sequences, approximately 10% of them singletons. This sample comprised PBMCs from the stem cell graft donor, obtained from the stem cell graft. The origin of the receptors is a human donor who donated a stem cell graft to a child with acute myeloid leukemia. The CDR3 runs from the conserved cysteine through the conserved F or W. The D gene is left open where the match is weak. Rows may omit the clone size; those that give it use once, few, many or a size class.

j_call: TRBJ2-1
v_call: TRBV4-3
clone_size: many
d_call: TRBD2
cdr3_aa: CASSRGLGSVNEQFF
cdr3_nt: TGCGCCAGCAGCCGAGGACTAGGTAGCGTCAATGAGCAGTTCTTC

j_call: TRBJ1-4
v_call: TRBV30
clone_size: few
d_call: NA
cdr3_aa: CAWSVHLATNEKLFF
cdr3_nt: TGTGCCTGGAGTGTACACCTAGCAACTAATGAAAAACTGTTTTTT

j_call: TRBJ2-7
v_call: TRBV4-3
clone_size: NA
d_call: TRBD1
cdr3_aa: CASSQGQGEAYEQYF
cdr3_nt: TGCGCCAGCAGCCAGGGACAGGGGGAAGCCTACGAGCAGTACTTC

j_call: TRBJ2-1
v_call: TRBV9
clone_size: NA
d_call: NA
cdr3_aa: CASSVAGTGVYNEQFF
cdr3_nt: TGTGCCAGCAGCGTCGCCGGGACTGGGGTCTACAATGAGCAGTTCTTC

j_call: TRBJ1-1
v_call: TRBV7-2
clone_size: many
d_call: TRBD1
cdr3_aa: CASSLLGTVNTEAFF
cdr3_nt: TGTGCCAGCAGCTTATTAGGGACAGTGAACACTGAAGCTTTCTTT

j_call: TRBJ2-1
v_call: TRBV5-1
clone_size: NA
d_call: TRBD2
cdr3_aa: CASSISAQRGNEQFF
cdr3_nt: TGCGCCAGCAGCATTAGCGCTCAGCGGGGCAATGAGCAGTTCTTC

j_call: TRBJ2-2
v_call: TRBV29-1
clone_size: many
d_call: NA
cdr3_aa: CSVDATSSVSSGELFF
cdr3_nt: TGCAGCGTTGATGCGACATCGTCGGTTTCTTCCGGGGAGCTGTTTTTT

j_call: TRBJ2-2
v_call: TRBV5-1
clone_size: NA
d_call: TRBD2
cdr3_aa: CASSLGLADNTGELFF
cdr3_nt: TGCGCCAGCAGCTTGGGACTAGCGGACAACACCGGGGAGCTGTTTTTT

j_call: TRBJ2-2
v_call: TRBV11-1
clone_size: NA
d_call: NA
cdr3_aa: CASSSKGYTGELFF
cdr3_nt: TGTGCCAGCAGCTCAAAGGGGTACACCGGGGAGCTGTTTTTT

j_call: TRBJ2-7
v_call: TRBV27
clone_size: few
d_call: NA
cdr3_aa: CATRPLVSYEQYF
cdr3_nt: TGTGCCACTCGACCCCTAGTCTCCTACGAGCAGTACTTC

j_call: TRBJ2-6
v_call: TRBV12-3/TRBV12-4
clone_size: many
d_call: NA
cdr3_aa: CASREYANVLTF
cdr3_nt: TGTGCCAGCAGGGAATATGCCAACGTCCTGACTTTC

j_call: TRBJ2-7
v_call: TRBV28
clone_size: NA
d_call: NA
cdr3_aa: CASSFPGVGAGSYEQYF
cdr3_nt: TGTGCCAGCAGTTTCCCCGGGGTAGGGGCAGGGAGCTACGAGCAGTACTTC

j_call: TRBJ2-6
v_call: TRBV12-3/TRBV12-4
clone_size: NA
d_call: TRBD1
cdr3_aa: CASRTGGRGSSGANVLTF
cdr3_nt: TGTGCCAGCAGGACAGGGGGCAGAGGGAGCTCTGGGGCCAACGTCCTGACTTTC

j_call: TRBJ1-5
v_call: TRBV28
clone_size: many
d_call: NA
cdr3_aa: CASSFSGVGNQPQHF
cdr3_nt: TGTGCCAGCAGTTTTTCGGGGGTAGGCAATCAGCCCCAGCATTTT

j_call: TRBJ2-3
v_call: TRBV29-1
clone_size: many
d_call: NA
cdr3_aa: CSVDVAVTDTQYF
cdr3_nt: TGCAGCGTTGACGTAGCGGTCACAGATACGCAGTATTTT

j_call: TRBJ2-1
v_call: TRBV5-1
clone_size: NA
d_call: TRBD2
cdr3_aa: CASSPEPSGLAGESEQFF
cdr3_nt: TGCGCCAGCAGCCCCGAACCTTCGGGACTAGCGGGAGAAAGTGAGCAGTTCTTC

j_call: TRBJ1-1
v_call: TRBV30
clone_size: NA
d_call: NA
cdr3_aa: CAWSGRAADEAFF
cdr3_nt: TGTGCCTGGAGTGGTAGGGCGGCGGATGAAGCTTTCTTT

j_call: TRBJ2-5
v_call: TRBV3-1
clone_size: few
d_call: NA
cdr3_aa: CASSQPSLETQYF
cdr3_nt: TGTGCCAGCAGCCAACCTAGCCTAGAGACCCAGTACTTC

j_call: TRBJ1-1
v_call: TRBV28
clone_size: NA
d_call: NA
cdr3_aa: CASSPSLGLGTEAFF
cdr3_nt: TGTGCCAGCAGCCCATCGCTAGGTTTGGGAACTGAAGCTTTCTTT

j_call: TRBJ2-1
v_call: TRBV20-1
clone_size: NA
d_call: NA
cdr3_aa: CSAREGGPFSGEQFF
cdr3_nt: TGCAGTGCTAGAGAAGGAGGTCCTTTTTCCGGTGAGCAGTTCTTC

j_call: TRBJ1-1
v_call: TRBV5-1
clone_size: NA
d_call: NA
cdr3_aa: CASSPDTVNTEAFF
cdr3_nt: TGCGCCAGCAGCCCGGACACCGTGAACACTGAAGCTTTCTTT

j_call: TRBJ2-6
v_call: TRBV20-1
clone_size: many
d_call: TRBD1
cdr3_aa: CSATDRGTPGANVLTF
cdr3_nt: TGCAGTGCTACGGACAGGGGGACCCCTGGGGCCAACGTCCTGACTTTC

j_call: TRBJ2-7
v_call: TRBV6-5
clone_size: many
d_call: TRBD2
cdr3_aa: CASTQRGSSYEQYF
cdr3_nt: TGTGCCAGCACCCAGCGGGGTAGCTCCTACGAGCAGTACTTC

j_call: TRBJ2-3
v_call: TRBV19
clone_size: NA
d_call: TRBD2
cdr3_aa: CASSASGRALLNTRHMDTQYF
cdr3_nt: TGTGCCAGTAGCGCCTCGGGGAGGGCACTTTTAAATACGAGACACATGGATACGCAGTATTTT

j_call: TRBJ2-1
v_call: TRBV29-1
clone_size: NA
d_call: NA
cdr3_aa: CSVEETTGRVYNEQFF
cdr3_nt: TGCAGCGTTGAAGAGACTACAGGGCGAGTCTACAATGAGCAGTTCTTC

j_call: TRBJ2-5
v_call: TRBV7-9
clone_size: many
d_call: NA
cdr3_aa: CASSLQGETQYF
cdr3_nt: TGTGCCAGCAGCTTACAGGGAGAGACCCAGTACTTC

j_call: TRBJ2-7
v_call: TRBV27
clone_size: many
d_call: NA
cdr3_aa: CASSLVRGNEQYF
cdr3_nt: TGTGCCAGCAGTTTAGTCAGGGGAAACGAGCAGTACTTC

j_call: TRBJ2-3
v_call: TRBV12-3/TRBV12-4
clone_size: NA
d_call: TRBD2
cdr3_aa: CASSLMAGATDTQYF
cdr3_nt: TGTGCCAGCAGTTTAATGGCGGGAGCAACAGATACGCAGTATTTT